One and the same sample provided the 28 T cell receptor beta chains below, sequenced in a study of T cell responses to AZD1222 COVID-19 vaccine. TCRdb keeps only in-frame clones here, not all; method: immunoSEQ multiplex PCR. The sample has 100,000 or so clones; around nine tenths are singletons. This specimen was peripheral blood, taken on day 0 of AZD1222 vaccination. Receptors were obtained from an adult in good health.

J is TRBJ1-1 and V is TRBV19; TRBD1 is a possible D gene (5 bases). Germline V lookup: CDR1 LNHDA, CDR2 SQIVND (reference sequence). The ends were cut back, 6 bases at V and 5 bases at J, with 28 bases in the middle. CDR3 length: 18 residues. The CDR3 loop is CASRTWITDDRGRTEAFF. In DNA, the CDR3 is TGTGCCAGTAGAACCTGGATTACTGACGACCGGGGGAGAACTGAAGCTTTCTTT.

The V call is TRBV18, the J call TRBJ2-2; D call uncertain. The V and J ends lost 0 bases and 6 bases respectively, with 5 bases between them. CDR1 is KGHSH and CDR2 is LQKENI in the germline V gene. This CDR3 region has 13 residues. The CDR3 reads CASSPPSPGELFF. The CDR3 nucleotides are TGTGCCAGCTCACCACCGTCGCCCGGGGAGCTGTTTTTT.

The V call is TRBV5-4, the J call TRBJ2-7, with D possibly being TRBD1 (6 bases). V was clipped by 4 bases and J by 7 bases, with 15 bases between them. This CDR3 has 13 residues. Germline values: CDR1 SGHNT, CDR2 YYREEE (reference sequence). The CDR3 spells CASSLPGAGEQYF. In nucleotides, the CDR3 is TGTGCCAGCAGCCTCCCAGGGGCAGGGGAGCAGTACTTC.

The CDR3 DNA follows: TGTGCCAGCAGTTTATCAGGGGGCACAGATACGCAGTATTTT. The encoded protein is CASSLSGGTDTQYF. This sequence joins TRBV28 and TRBJ2-3; TRBD1 is a possible D gene (6 bases). The V gene lost 1 base and the J gene lost 1 base, with 6 bases spanning the gap. Germline V gives CDR1 MDHEN, CDR2 SYDVKM. The CDR3 has 14 residues.

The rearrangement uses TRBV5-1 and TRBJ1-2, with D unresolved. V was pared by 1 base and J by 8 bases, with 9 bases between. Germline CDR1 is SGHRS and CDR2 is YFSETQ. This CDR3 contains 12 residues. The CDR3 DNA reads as TGCGCCAGCAGCTTGTCCGGGGAAGGCTACACCTTC. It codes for CASSLSGEGYTF. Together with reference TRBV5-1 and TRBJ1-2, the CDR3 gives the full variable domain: KAGVTQTPRYLIKTRGQQVTLSCSPISGHRSVSWYQQTPGQGLQFLFEYFSETQRNKGNFPGRFSGRQFSNSRSEMNVSTLELGDSALYLCASSLSGEGYTFGSGTRLTVV.

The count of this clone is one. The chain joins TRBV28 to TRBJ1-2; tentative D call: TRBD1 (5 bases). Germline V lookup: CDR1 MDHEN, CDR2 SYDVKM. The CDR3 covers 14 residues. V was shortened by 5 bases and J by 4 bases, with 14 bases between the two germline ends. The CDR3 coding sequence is TGTGCCAGCAGTGGGACTGCCACGGGCTATGGCTACACCTTC. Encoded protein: CASSGTATGYGYTF.

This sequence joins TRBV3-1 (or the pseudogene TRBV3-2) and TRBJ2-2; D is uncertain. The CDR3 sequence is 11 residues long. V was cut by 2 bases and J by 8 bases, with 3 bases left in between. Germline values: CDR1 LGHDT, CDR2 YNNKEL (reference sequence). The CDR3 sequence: CASSQRGELFF. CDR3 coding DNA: TGTGCCAGCAGCCAACGAGGGGAGCTGTTTTTT.

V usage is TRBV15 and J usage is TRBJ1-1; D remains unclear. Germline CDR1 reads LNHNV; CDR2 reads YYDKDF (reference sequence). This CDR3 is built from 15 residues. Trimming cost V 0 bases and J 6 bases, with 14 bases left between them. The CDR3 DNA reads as TGTGCCACCAGCAGAGAAACCCCTCTGGAGTCTGAAGCTTTCTTT. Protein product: CATSRETPLESEAFF.

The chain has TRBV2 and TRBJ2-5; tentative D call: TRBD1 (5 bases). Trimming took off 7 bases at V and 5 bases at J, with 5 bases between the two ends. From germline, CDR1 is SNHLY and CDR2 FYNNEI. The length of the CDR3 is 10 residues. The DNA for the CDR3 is TGTGCCAGCAAGGGGGAGACCCAGTACTTC. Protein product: CASKGETQYF.

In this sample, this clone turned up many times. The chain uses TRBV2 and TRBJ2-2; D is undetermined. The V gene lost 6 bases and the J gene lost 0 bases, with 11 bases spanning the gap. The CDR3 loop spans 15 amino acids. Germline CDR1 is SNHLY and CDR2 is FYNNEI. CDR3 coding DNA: TGTGCCAGCAGAAGGGAAGCTTCGAACACCGGGGAGCTGTTTTTT. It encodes CASRREASNTGELFF. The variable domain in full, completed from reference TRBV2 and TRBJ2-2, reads EPEVTQTPSHQVTQMGQEVILRCVPISNHLYFYWYRQILGQKVEFLVSFYNNEISEKSEIFDDQFSVERPDGSNFTLKIRSTKLEDSAMYFCASRREASNTGELFFGEGSRLTVL.

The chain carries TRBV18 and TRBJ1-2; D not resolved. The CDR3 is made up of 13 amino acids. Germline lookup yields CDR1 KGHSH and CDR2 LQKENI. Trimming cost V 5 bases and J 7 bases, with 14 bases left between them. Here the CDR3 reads CASSSDPGGGYTF. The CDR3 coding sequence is TGTGCCAGCTCATCGGACCCGGGAGGTGGCTACACCTTC. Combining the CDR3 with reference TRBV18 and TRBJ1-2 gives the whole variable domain NAGVMQNPRHLVRRRGQEARLRCSPMKGHSHVYWYRQLPEEGLKFMVYLQKENIIDESGMPKERFSAEFPKEGPSILRIQQVVRGDSAAYFCASSSDPGGGYTFGSGTRLTVV.

In nucleotides, the CDR3 is TGTGCCAGCAGTTTTGCAGATTACCCCTACGAGCAGTACTTC. Its protein is CASSFADYPYEQYF. The chain has TRBV27 and TRBJ2-7; D remains ambiguous. The CDR3 consists of 14 residues. CDR1 MNHEY and CDR2 SMNVEV come from the germline V gene (reference sequence). V dropped 3 bases and J dropped 2 bases, with 11 bases sitting between them.

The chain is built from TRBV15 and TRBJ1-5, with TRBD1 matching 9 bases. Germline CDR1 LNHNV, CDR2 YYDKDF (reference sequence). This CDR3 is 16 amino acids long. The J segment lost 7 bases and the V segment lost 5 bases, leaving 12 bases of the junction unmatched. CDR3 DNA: TGTGCCACCAGCGAGGGGTACAGGGGGCTCCCCCAGCCCCAGCATTTT. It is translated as CATSEGYRGLPQPQHF.

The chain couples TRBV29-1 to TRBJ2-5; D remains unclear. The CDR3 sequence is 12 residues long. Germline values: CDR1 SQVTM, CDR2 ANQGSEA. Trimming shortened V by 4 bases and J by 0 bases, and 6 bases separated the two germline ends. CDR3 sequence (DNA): TGCAGCGTTGTCAGCCACCAAGAGACCCAGTACTTC. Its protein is CSVVSHQETQYF.

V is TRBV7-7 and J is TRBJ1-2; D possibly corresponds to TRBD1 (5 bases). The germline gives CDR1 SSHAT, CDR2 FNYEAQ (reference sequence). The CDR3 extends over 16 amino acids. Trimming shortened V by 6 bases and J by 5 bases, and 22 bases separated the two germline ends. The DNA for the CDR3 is TGTGCCAGCAGGTGGTCGTGGAGCAGGGACCGGTATGGCTACACCTTC. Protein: CASRWSWSRDRYGYTF.

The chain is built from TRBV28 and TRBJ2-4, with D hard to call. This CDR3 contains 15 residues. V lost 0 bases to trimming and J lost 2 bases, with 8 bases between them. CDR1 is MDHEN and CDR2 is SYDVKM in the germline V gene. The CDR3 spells CASSLWVEPKNIQYF. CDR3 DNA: TGTGCCAGCAGTTTATGGGTAGAACCCAAAAACATTCAGTACTTC.

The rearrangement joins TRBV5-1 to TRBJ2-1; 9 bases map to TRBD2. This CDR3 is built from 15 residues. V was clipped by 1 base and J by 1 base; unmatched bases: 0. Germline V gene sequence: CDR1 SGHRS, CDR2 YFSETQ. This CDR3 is CASSLTSGSYNEQFF. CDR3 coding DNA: TGCGCCAGCAGCTTGACTAGCGGGTCCTACAATGAGCAGTTCTTC. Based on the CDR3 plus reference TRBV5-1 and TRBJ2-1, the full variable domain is KAGVTQTPRYLIKTRGQQVTLSCSPISGHRSVSWYQQTPGQGLQFLFEYFSETQRNKGNFPGRFSGRQFSNSRSEMNVSTLELGDSALYLCASSLTSGSYNEQFFGPGTRLTVL.

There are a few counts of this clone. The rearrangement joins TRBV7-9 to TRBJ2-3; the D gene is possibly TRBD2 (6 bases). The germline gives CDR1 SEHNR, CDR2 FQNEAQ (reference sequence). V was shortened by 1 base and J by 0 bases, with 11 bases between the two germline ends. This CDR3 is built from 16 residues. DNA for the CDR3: TGTGCCAGCAGCTTAGGGGCTGGAGGGAGCACAGATACGCAGTATTTT. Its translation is CASSLGAGGSTDTQYF.

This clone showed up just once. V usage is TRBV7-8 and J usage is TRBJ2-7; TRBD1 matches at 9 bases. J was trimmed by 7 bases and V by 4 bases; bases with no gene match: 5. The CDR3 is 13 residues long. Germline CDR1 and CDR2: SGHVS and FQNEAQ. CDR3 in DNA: TGTGCCAGCAGCTCCGGGACAGGGAGGGAGCAGTACTTC. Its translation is CASSSGTGREQYF.

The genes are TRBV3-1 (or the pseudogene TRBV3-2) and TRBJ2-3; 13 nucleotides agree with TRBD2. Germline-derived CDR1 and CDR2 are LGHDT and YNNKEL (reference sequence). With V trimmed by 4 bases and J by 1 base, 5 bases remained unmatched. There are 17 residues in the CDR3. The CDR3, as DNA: TGTGCCAGCAGCCTCCGACTAGCGGGGGGACGCACAGATACGCAGTATTTT. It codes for CASSLRLAGGRTDTQYF.

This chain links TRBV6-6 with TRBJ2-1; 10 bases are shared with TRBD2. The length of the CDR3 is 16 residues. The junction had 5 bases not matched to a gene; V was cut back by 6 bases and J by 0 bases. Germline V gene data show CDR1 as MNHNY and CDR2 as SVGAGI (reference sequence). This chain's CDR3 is CASRGAGGDSYNEQFF. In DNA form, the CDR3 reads TGTGCCAGCAGGGGAGCGGGAGGGGACTCCTACAATGAGCAGTTCTTC.

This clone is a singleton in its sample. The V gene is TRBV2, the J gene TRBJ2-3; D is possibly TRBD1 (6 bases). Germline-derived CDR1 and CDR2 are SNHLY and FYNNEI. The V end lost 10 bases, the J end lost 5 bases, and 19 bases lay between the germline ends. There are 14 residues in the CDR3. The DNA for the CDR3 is TGTGCCAACAGAAACAGGGAGCAAGGAGATACGCAGTATTTT. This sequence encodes CANRNREQGDTQYF. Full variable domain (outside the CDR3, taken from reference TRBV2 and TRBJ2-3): EPEVTQTPSHQVTQMGQEVILRCVPISNHLYFYWYRQILGQKVEFLVSFYNNEISEKSEIFDDQFSVERPDGSNFTLKIRSTKLEDSAMYFCANRNREQGDTQYFGPGTRLTVL.

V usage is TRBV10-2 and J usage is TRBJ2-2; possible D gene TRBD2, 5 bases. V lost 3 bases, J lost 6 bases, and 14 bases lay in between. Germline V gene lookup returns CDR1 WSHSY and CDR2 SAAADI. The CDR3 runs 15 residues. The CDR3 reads CASSEGSEYPGELFF. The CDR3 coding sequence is TGCGCCAGCAGTGAAGGGAGTGAGTACCCCGGGGAGCTGTTTTTT.

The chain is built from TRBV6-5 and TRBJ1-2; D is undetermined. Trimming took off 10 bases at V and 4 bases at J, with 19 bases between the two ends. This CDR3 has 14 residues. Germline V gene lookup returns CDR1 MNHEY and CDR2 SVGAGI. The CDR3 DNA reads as TGTGCCACCATTACCCCGGGGAGAGGCTATGGCTACACCTTC. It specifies CATITPGRGYGYTF.

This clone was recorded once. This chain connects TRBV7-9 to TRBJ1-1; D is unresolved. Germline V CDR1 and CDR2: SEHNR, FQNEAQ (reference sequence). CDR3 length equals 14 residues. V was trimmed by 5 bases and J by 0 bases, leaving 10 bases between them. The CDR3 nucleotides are TGTGCCAGCAGCCCAGTGACTGTGAACACTGAAGCTTTCTTT. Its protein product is CASSPVTVNTEAFF.

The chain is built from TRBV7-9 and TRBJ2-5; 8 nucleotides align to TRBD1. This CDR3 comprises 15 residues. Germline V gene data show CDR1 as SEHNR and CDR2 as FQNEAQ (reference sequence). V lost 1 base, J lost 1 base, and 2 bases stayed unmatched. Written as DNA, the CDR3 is TGTGCCAGCAGCTTAGATCAGGGGGCCCAAGAGACCCAGTACTTC. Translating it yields CASSLDQGAQETQYF.

The CDR3 loop reads CASSHQQGYQPQHF. The DNA of the CDR3 is TGTGCCAGCAGTCACCAGCAGGGCTATCAGCCCCAGCATTTT. The chain recombines TRBV6-6 with TRBJ1-5; TRBD1 might be the D (5 bases). Germline CDR1 is MNHNY and CDR2 is SVGAGI (reference sequence). This CDR3 spans 14 amino acids. Trimming shortened V by 5 bases and J by 5 bases, and 13 bases separated the two germline ends.

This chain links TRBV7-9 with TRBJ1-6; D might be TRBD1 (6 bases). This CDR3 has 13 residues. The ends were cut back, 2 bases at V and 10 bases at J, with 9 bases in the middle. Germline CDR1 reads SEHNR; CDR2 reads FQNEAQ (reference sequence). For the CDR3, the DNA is TGTGCCAGCAGCTTAAGCACAGGGTCACCCCTCCACTTT. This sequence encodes CASSLSTGSPLHF.